A single sample is the source of the 29 T cell receptor beta chains below, sequenced in a study of tumor-infiltrating lymphocytes in primary liver carcinoma. Each 20-30 mg portion of unsorted bulk tissue served as the source for co-extraction of RNA and DNA. The template, around 520 ng total RNA, yielded TCR beta cDNA made with a constant-region primer. Slightly modified ARM-PCR, run as three nested multiplex PCR rounds, produced the TCR beta libraries. Both of the initial two PCR rounds ran for nine to eleven cycles and employed TRBV1-TRBV30 forward primers alongside a C-beta reverse primer. TCRdb re-called the multiplex PCR reads with MiXCR, one entry per CDR3 protein. This sample has 95,000 to 150,000 distinct CDR3 sequences, with 65% found just once. Source material: liver tumor tissue from sampling region 1. The sample's subset: tumor region T1, superior pole. Receptor source: a woman aged 60 to 75 with primary liver carcinoma and hepatitis B virus infection.

The chain uses TRBV11-3 and TRBJ2-7, with TRBD2 matching 8 bases. The CDR3 covers 18 residues. V lost 2 bases, J lost 0 bases, and 12 bases stayed unmatched. Germline V CDR1 and CDR2: SGHNT, YENEEA. CDR3: CASSLKRAGGHNSYEQYF. In DNA, the CDR3 is TGTGCCAGCAGCTTAAAGAGGGCGGGAGGCCACAACTCCTACGAGCAGTACTTC. The entire variable domain, with the rest obtained from reference TRBV11-3 and TRBJ2-7, is as follows: EAGVVQSPRYKIIEKKQPVAFWCNPISGHNTLYWYLQNLGQGPELLIRYENEEAVDDSQLPKDRFSAERLKGVDSTLKIQPAELGDSAVYLCASSLKRAGGHNSYEQYFGPGTRLTVT.

The chain recombines TRBV5-5 with TRBJ1-6, with D possibly matching TRBD1 (5 bases). CDR1 and CDR2 from the germline V gene are SGHKS and YYEKEE (reference sequence). Trimming cost V 4 bases and J 3 bases, with 11 bases left between them. The CDR3 contains 15 residues. CDR3: CASSPGRLYNSPLHF. CDR3 nucleotides: TGTGCCAGCAGCCCAGGGCGTCTCTATAATTCACCCCTCCACTTT.

This clonotype turned up a few times. The genes are TRBV21-1 and TRBJ1-1; the D segment call TRBD1 is taken from the table without a DNA check. TRBV21-1 has pseudogene status. The CDR3 spans 16 residues. The CDR3 sequence is CASSKYGRDRGRRAFF. CDR3 sequence (DNA): TGTGCCAGCAGCAAATACGGGAGGGACAGGGGGCGTCGGGCTTTCTTT.

In this sample, this clonotype turned up many times. The chain combines TRBV6-5 with TRBJ2-7, with TRBD1 as a possible D gene (6 bases). The CDR3 consists of 15 residues. The germline gives CDR1 MNHEY, CDR2 SVGAGI. V was pared by 6 bases and J by 1 base, with 16 bases between. Written as DNA, the CDR3 is TGTGCCAGCAGCCCTCCAGGGGCGAGGTCCTACGAGCAGTACTTC. Residues: CASSPPGARSYEQYF.

In the case of this clonotype: One base away lies a much larger clone, so this may be a sequencing read error. The chain links TRBV6-1 to TRBJ1-4; 7 bases agree with TRBD1. J gave up 10 bases and V 6 bases, and 11 bases lay outside the gene matches. Per the germline V gene, CDR1 is MNHNS and CDR2 is SASEGT. There are 14 residues in the CDR3. The DNA for the CDR3 is TGTGCCAGCAGCTCCCAGGGGGTAGATGGAAAACTGTTTTTT. It yields the protein CASSSQGVDGKLFF.

A word on this clonotype: A read error may explain this, as a much larger clone is one base away. The chain recombines TRBV29-1 with TRBJ2-3; possible D gene TRBD2, 5 bases. V lost 5 bases, J lost 0 bases, and 12 bases lay in between. This CDR3 comprises 14 residues. CDR1 is SQVTM, CDR2 ANQGSEA, per germline. CDR3 DNA sequence: TGCAGCGTTTTGAAGCGGAGAAGCACAGATACGCAGTATTTT. The encoded protein is CSVLKRRSTDTQYF.

This clonotype was observed many times. This sequence joins TRBV10-1 and TRBJ2-1; D not certain. The germline V gene has CDR1 WNHNN and CDR2 SYGVQD (reference sequence). V lost 2 bases, J lost 4 bases, and 12 bases lay in between. The CDR3 loop spans 15 amino acids. The CDR3 sequence: CASSETSGRYNEQFF. CDR3 DNA: TGCGCCAGCAGTGAGACGTCCGGGCGATACAATGAGCAGTTCTTC.

This clonotype showed up just a few times. This chain connects TRBV12-3 or TRBV12-4 to TRBJ1-1, with 7 bases that match TRBD1. The CDR3 totals 12 residues. V lost 6 bases and J lost 9; bases outside the gene matches: 7. The CDR3 reads CASSQGQTKAFF. DNA of the CDR3: TGTGCCAGCAGCCAGGGACAGACAAAAGCTTTCTTT.

The CDR3 sequence: CASNLGLAGLGELFF. Here the CDR3 DNA reads TGTGCCAGCAACTTGGGGCTAGCGGGGCTCGGGGAGCTGTTTTTT. The chain couples TRBV11-1 to TRBJ2-2; 9 bases align to TRBD2. Germline V gene data show CDR1 as SGHAT and CDR2 as FQDESV (reference sequence). V lost 7 bases and J lost 7; bases outside the gene matches: 10. The CDR3 runs 15 residues. Filled out from reference TRBV11-1 and TRBJ2-2, the complete variable domain reads EAEVAQSPRYKITEKSQAVAFWCDPISGHATLYWYRQILGQGPELLVQFQDESVVDDSQLPKDRFSAERLKGVDSTLKIQPAELGDSAMYLCASNLGLAGLGELFFGEGSRLTVL.

As to this clonotype: A clone one base away is much larger, so this may be a read error. The rearrangement uses TRBV5-8 and TRBJ2-1; the match to TRBD2 covers 8 bases. The CDR3 has 16 residues. In germline, CDR1 is SGHTS, CDR2 YDEGEE. With V trimmed by 4 bases and J by 9 bases, 15 bases remained unmatched. For the CDR3, the DNA is TGTGCCAGCAGCGTAGAATGGACTAGCAGGAGCCCTGAGCAGTTCTTC. Translated, it gives CASSVEWTSRSPEQFF.

The V and J genes are TRBV11-2 and TRBJ2-5; TRBD2 aligns across 9 bases. The CDR3 extends over 16 amino acids. Germline V lookup: CDR1 SGHAT, CDR2 FQNNGV. The V gene end was trimmed by 5 bases and the J gene end by 4 bases; junction bases not matched to a gene: 11. The CDR3 protein is CASSPGTSRGRETQYF. Written as DNA, the CDR3 is TGTGCCAGCAGCCCCGGGACTAGCAGGGGTAGAGAGACCCAGTACTTC.

The V call is TRBV11-1, the J call TRBJ2-1; D is perhaps TRBD2 (5 bases). The CDR3 totals 16 residues. Germline V gives CDR1 SGHAT, CDR2 FQDESV (reference sequence). Between the trimmed V and J ends, which lost 6 bases and 7 bases, there was a span of 22 bases. The CDR3 DNA reads TGTGCCAGCAGTCGAACCGCCAGCCAGTCGGGGAATGAGCAGTTCTTC. It specifies CASSRTASQSGNEQFF.

As for this clonotype: A junction boundary mismatches the germline segment, possibly from a read error. The chain couples TRBV11-2 to TRBJ1-1; no clear D. The CDR3 is 17 residues long. Germline CDR1 reads SGHAT; CDR2 reads FQNNGV. The CDR3 region has the DNA TGTGCCAGCAGGACTGTAGGGTTAGGCCGAATGAACACTGAAGCTTTATTT. It yields the protein CASRTVGLGRMNTEALF.

Ten or more counts support this clonotype. The CDR3 is CASSPRASNEKLFF. CDR3 nucleotide sequence: TGTGCCAGCAGTCCTCGGGCAAGTAATGAAAAACTGTTTTTT. The chain links TRBV6-5 to TRBJ1-4, with D unresolved. This CDR3 is built from 14 residues. Between the trimmed V and J ends, which lost 5 bases and 4 bases, there was a span of 11 bases. Looked up from germline, CDR1 is MNHEY and CDR2 is SVGAGI.

This clonotype was detected many times. The chain's CDR3 is CSVGQTNQPQHF. CDR3 sequence (DNA): TGCAGCGTTGGACAGACCAATCAGCCCCAGCATTTT. This chain connects TRBV29-1 to TRBJ1-5, with D possibly TRBD1 on 5 matching bases. Germline V CDR1 and CDR2: SQVTM, ANQGSEA. The V and J ends lost 4 bases and 3 bases respectively, with 7 bases between them. The length of the CDR3 is 12 residues.

In regard to this clonotype: Sequence at one end of the junction differs from germline and may be a read error. CDR3 sequence reads: CASSQEQESGNQPQYF. The CDR3 DNA sequence: TGCGCCAGTAGCCAAGAGCAGGAAAGTGGCAATCAGCCCCAGTATTTT. V is TRBV4-1 and J is TRBJ1-5; D ambiguous. The end of the DNA fits TRBJ2-3 better, so the J call may be wrong. Looked up from germline, CDR1 is MGHRA and CDR2 is YSYEKL. This CDR3 spans 16 amino acids.

The chain uses TRBV5-6 and TRBJ1-3; the D gene is possibly TRBD1 (6 bases). There are 16 residues in the CDR3. CDR1 and CDR2 from the germline V gene are SGHDT and YYEEEE. The V end was cut by 2 bases, the J end by 0 bases, with 12 bases between. The CDR3 is CASSFLGTPSGNTIYF. The CDR3 bases are TGTGCCAGCAGCTTCCTCGGGACACCCTCTGGAAACACCATATATTTT.

V usage is TRBV14 and J usage is TRBJ1-5; no clear D. CDR3 length equals 14 residues. Per the germline V gene, CDR1 is SGHDN and CDR2 is FVKESK. The V end was cut by 4 bases, the J end by 6 bases, with 13 bases between. The CDR3: CASSRAETGQPQHF. The CDR3 coding sequence is TGTGCCAGCAGCCGGGCGGAGACGGGTCAGCCCCAGCATTTT.

Remarks on this clonotype: It is likely a read error, because the conserved phenylalanine at the end of the CDR3 is missing. This chain's CDR3 is CASSLDLRDTQYL. The CDR3 DNA reads TGTGCCAGCAGCTTAGATCTAAGAGATACGCAGTATCTT. The chain carries TRBV11-2 and TRBJ2-3; D is uncertain. CDR3 size: 13 residues. The V end was cut by 0 bases, the J end by 5 bases, with 6 bases between. Germline V gene sequence: CDR1 SGHAT, CDR2 FQNNGV.

This chain links TRBV28 with TRBJ2-7, with TRBD1 as a possible D gene (6 bases). The CDR3 length is 14 residues. The germline CDR1 and CDR2 sequences are MDHEN and SYDVKM. V dropped 3 bases and J dropped 2 bases, with 11 bases sitting between them. CDR3 bases: TGTGCCAGCAGTTTTCCAGGGGCAGCCTACGAGCAGTACTTC. Translated: CASSFPGAAYEQYF.

The chain carries TRBV10-3 and TRBJ1-6; a possible D gene is TRBD1 (6 bases). Germline V lookup: CDR1 ENHRY, CDR2 SYGVKD. The CDR3 extends over 14 amino acids. The V and J ends lost 4 bases and 7 bases respectively, with 11 bases between them. The CDR3, as DNA: TGTGCCATCAGTGCGGGGACAACCAATTCACCCCTCCACTTT. Translated: CAISAGTTNSPLHF.

About this clonotype itself: It may be a read error: a sequence one base away is much more abundant. V and J are TRBV29-1 and TRBJ2-2, with 7 positions matching TRBD1. V shed 6 bases and J 1 base; nucleotides not matched to a gene: 5. Germline CDR1 is SQVTM and CDR2 is ANQGSEA. The CDR3 has 14 amino acids. Here the CDR3 reads CSVGWTGNTGELFF. The CDR3 nucleotides read TGCAGCGTCGGTTGGACAGGGAACACCGGGGAGCTGTTTTTT.

To note about this clonotype: One base away lies a much larger clone, so this may be a sequencing read error. The chain recombines TRBV6-5 with TRBJ1-5; TRBD1 is a possible D gene (6 bases). Germline V gene lookup returns CDR1 MNHEY and CDR2 SVGAGI. This CDR3 has 13 amino acids. CDR3 nucleotide sequence: TGTGCCGGCAGGAGGACAGGCAATCAGCCCCAGCATTTT. Its protein product is CAGRRTGNQPQHF.

This clonotype has just a few counts. CDR3 protein: CASRRDRRNYGYTF. The CDR3 DNA sequence: TGTGCCAGCAGGCGGGACAGAAGAAACTATGGCTACACCTTC. This rearrangement joins TRBV28 to TRBJ1-2; 7 bases are a match to TRBD1. CDR1 MDHEN and CDR2 SYDVKM come from the germline V gene. The V and J ends lost 6 bases and 2 bases, in that order; junction bases with no gene match: 6. The CDR3 spans 14 residues.

In its sample, this clonotype was seen a few times. Sequence at one end of the junction differs from germline and may be a read error. The chain is built from TRBV2 and TRBJ2-5, with D unresolved. This CDR3 is 10 amino acids long. Germline CDR1 SNHLY, CDR2 FYNNEI. This CDR3 reads CASREETQYF. DNA of the CDR3: TGTGCCAGCCGTGAAGAGACCCAGTACTTC.

In regard to this clonotype: One end of the junction varies from germline; a read error may be responsible. CDR3 sequence reads: CASREQGGYNEQSF. CDR3 DNA: TGTGCCAGCAGGGAACAGGGGGGCTACAATGAGCAGTCCTTC. The J gene is TRBJ2-1, the V gene TRBV6-5; the match to TRBD1 covers 8 bases. This CDR3 has 14 amino acids. The germline V gene encodes CDR1 MNHEY and CDR2 SVGAGI.

V and J are TRBV10-3 and TRBJ1-1; D is possibly TRBD1 (6 bases). CDR1 is ENHRY and CDR2 is SYGVKD in the germline V gene. The CDR3 covers 15 residues. Trimming removed 3 bases at V and 2 bases at J, with 13 bases between. As DNA, the CDR3 is TGTGCCATCAGTGAATTACAGGGTTTAAACACTGAAGCTTTCTTT. Translated: CAISELQGLNTEAFF.

For this clonotype: This may come from a read error, since a much larger clone is one base off. For the CDR3, the DNA is TGCAGCGTTGCGCCCAGGGGAGCCTACAATGAGCAGTTCTTC. Translating gives CSVAPRGAYNEQFF. The chain uses TRBV29-1 and TRBJ2-1, with TRBD1 as a possible D gene (6 bases). Trimming cost V 4 bases and J 2 bases, with 12 bases left between them. This CDR3 is 14 amino acids long. The germline gives CDR1 SQVTM, CDR2 ANQGSEA.

V and J are TRBV28 and TRBJ2-7; TRBD2 aligns across 10 bases. Trimming cost V 8 bases and J 3 bases; bases outside gene matches: 7. CDR3 length: 14 residues. Germline V gene data show CDR1 as MDHEN and CDR2 as SYDVKM. This CDR3 is CASRGLAEIYEQYF. CDR3 in DNA: TGTGCCAGCCGAGGACTAGCGGAAATCTACGAGCAGTACTTC.